This TCR beta chain was found in a study of technical replicates of blood from a few donors. Libraries were prepared by immunoSEQ multiplex PCR; TCRdb keeps only in-frame clonotypes and omits some of them. Among about 73,000 clones, roughly 93% were seen once, and the ten largest hold 0.2% to 0.3%. The TCR sequence derives from a human donor in good health. The sample was T cells isolated from PBMCs.

The CDR3 region is CASRQINEKLFF. CDR3 sequence (DNA): TGTGCCAGCAGACAGATTAATGAAAAACTGTTTTTT. V is TRBV7-9 and J is TRBJ1-4; no clear D gene. Germline values: CDR1 SEHNR, CDR2 FQNEAQ (reference sequence). The CDR3 covers 12 residues. V was pared by 6 bases and J by 4 bases, with 6 bases between.